A single sample is the source of the 19 T cell receptor beta chains below, sequenced in a study of blood T cells in healthy people across ages. It was with a sample-barcoded 5' primer and a J-beta primer mix that a second PCR of about 7 to 12 cycles was run. MiXCR, applied by TCRdb to the 5' RACE reads, yields one record per CDR3 protein. The table lists about 1.6 million distinct CDR3 sequences, roughly 32% of them singletons. The sequenced sample consisted of blood. The receptor source for this set is a woman aged 25 to 39 in good health.

The chain combines TRBV5-6 with TRBJ2-5; D is unresolved. Germline CDR1 reads SGHDT; CDR2 reads YYEEEE. The V and J ends lost 6 bases and 2 bases respectively, with 20 bases between them. The CDR3 length is 16 residues. CDR3 DNA: TGTGCCAGCACTCTGCGTCAGGACGATATACAAGAGACCCAGTACTTC. It translates to CASTLRQDDIQETQYF.

This chain connects TRBV3-1 to TRBJ2-5, with D maybe TRBD1 (6 bases). Per the germline V gene, CDR1 is LGHDT and CDR2 is YNNKEL (reference sequence). The ends were cut back, 2 bases at V and 7 bases at J, with 14 bases in the middle. This CDR3 has 14 amino acids. The CDR3 region has the DNA TGTGCCAGCAGCCAAACTGCGACAGGTCGGACCCAGTACTTC. Encoded protein: CASSQTATGRTQYF.

The V gene is TRBV6-2 or TRBV6-3, the J gene TRBJ2-2; D is perhaps TRBD2 (5 bases). The germline CDR1 and CDR2 sequences are MNHEY and SVGEGT. This CDR3 is built from 16 residues. Trimming shortened V by 10 bases and J by 1 base, and 19 bases separated the two germline ends. The chain's CDR3 is CATKGLPTMNTGELFF. The CDR3 bases are TGTGCCACCAAAGGACTGCCGACAATGAACACCGGGGAGCTGTTTTTT.

V usage is TRBV7-3 and J usage is TRBJ2-7; D is perhaps TRBD2 (5 bases). V lost 5 bases and J 6 bases, leaving 17 bases between the germline ends. Germline lookup yields CDR1 SGHTA and CDR2 FQGTGA. The CDR3 consists of 14 residues. CDR3: CASSPRAGYFEQYF. The CDR3 DNA reads TGTGCCAGCAGCCCGAGGGCCGGGTACTTCGAGCAGTACTTC.

This clonotype was counted ten times or more. CDR3 in amino acids: CASSSGQGKYEQYF. The CDR3 region has the DNA TGTGCCAGCAGTTCCGGACAGGGAAAGTACGAGCAGTACTTC. V is TRBV13 and J is TRBJ2-7; TRBD1 agrees at 8 bases. The CDR3 covers 14 residues. V was pared by 6 bases and J by 4 bases, with 8 bases of the junction left unmatched. CDR1 is PRHDT and CDR2 is FYEKMQ in the germline V gene (reference sequence).

This sequence joins TRBV7-3 and TRBJ2-1; TRBD1 agrees at 8 bases. This CDR3 contains 17 residues. J was trimmed by 4 bases and V by 9 bases; bases with no gene match: 17. Germline V lookup: CDR1 SGHTA, CDR2 FQGTGA. The CDR3 loop reads CASSPGGRTQGYNEQFF. The DNA for the CDR3 is TGTGCCAGTAGCCCAGGGGGCAGGACACAGGGTTACAATGAGCAGTTCTTC.

The V gene is TRBV24-1, the J gene TRBJ1-5; D ambiguous. The V end was cut by 4 bases, the J end by 5 bases, with 5 bases between. The CDR3 is made up of 12 amino acids. Germline lookup yields CDR1 KGHDR and CDR2 SFDVKD. CDR3 bases: TGTGCCACCAGTGAGCTGGATCAGCCCCAGCATTTT. It translates to CATSELDQPQHF.

This clonotype was found a few times. The chain combines TRBV20-1 with TRBJ2-5; D is possibly TRBD1 (5 bases). V shed 2 bases and J shed 7 bases, with 11 bases lying between them. The CDR3 extends over 12 amino acids. CDR1 is DFQATT and CDR2 is SNEGSKA in the germline V gene (reference sequence). CDR3 sequence reads: CSARKGIGTQYF. For the CDR3, the DNA is TGCAGTGCTAGAAAGGGGATCGGGACCCAGTACTTC.

A note on this clonotype: A much larger clone differs from this one at a single base, so this may be a read error. The V gene is TRBV3-1, the J gene TRBJ1-2; 8 nucleotides line up with TRBD1. Germline loops: CDR1 LGHDT, CDR2 YNNKEL (reference sequence). This CDR3 is built from 12 residues. CDR3 coding DNA: TGTGCCAGCAACCAAGGACAGGGTGAATACACCTTC. Its translation is CASNQGQGEYTF. The whole variable domain, filled in from reference TRBV3-1 and TRBJ1-2, reads DTAVSQTPKYLVTQMGNDKSIKCEQNLGHDTMYWYKQDSKKFLKIMFSYNNKELIINETVPNRFSPKSPDKAHLNLHINSLELGDSAVYFCASNQGQGEYTFGSGTRLTVV.

This clonotype was seen a handful of times. This chain connects TRBV27 to TRBJ1-1, with D unresolved. The CDR3 spans 14 residues. V gave up 2 bases and J gave up 1 base, with 8 bases separating them. The germline CDR1 and CDR2 sequences are MNHEY and SMNVEV (reference sequence). CDR3 in DNA: TGTGCCAGCAGTTTACGCGCGTCGAACACTGAAGCTTTCTTT. Protein sequence: CASSLRASNTEAFF.

The chain is built from TRBV7-8 and TRBJ2-7, with 7 bases matching TRBD1. The CDR3 has 16 residues. From germline, CDR1 is SGHVS and CDR2 FQNEAQ. Trimming cost V 1 base and J 7 bases; bases outside gene matches: 13. CDR3 in amino acids: CASSLGAGTAYNEQYF. The CDR3, as DNA: TGTGCCAGCAGCTTAGGCGCCGGGACAGCTTACAATGAGCAGTACTTC.

The V gene is TRBV7-2, the J gene TRBJ2-5, with 9 bases aligning to TRBD2. CDR3 length: 15 residues. Germline assignment: CDR1 SGHTA and CDR2 FQGNSA. V was clipped by 1 base and J by 9 bases; unmatched bases: 9. The CDR3 loop is CASSLEGGQREAQYF. The DNA of the CDR3 is TGTGCCAGCAGCTTAGAGGGAGGGCAGCGGGAGGCCCAGTACTTC. Using reference TRBV7-2 and TRBJ2-5 for the parts outside the CDR3, the full variable domain is GAGVSQSPSNKVTEKGKDVELRCDPISGHTALYWYRQSLGQGLEFLIYFQGNSAPDKSGLPSDRFSAERTGGSVSTLTIQRTQQEDSAVYLCASSLEGGQREAQYFGPGTRLLVL.

This chain uses TRBV10-3 with TRBJ2-3; D gene unclear. The ends were cut back, 4 bases at V and 6 bases at J, with 14 bases in the middle. Germline V lookup: CDR1 ENHRY, CDR2 SYGVKD. The CDR3 runs 14 residues. CDR3 in amino acids: CAISAAAPEDTQYF. DNA for the CDR3: TGTGCCATCAGTGCCGCAGCGCCCGAGGATACGCAGTATTTT.

The chain is built from TRBV21-1 and TRBJ2-3; the listed D gene, TRBD2, was not tested against the DNA. TRBV21-1 is annotated as a pseudogene. This CDR3 comprises 17 residues. This CDR3 is CASSNMAGTSGRDTQYF. CDR3 DNA sequence: TGTGCCAGCAGCAACATGGCCGGGACTAGCGGGAGAGATACGCAGTATTTT.

J is TRBJ2-1 and V is TRBV10-3, with a weak D call TRBD2 (6 bases). CDR3 length: 16 residues. The germline gives CDR1 ENHRY, CDR2 SYGVKD. V was trimmed by 2 bases and J by 9 bases, leaving 20 bases between them. In DNA form, the CDR3 reads TGTGCCATCAGTGAGAGGGGACTGACGGGTTTGGGTGAGCAGTTCTTC. It yields the protein CAISERGLTGLGEQFF.

This clonotype was detected only a few times. The chain employs TRBV27 and TRBJ2-3; D unclear. The ends were cut back, 6 bases at V and 5 bases at J, with 21 bases in the middle. This CDR3 spans 16 amino acids. The germline V gene has CDR1 MNHEY and CDR2 SMNVEV (reference sequence). The CDR3 region has the DNA TGTGCCAGCAGAAAGGGATGGACCTTTATGGAAGATACGCAGTATTTT. This gives the protein CASRKGWTFMEDTQYF.

The chain joins TRBV7-2 to TRBJ2-7, with D tentatively TRBD2 (6 bases). The CDR3 sequence is 16 residues long. Trimming left V 2 bases short and J 5 bases short, with 19 bases between. Germline V gene sequence: CDR1 SGHTA, CDR2 FQGNSA. The CDR3 coding sequence is TGTGCCAGCAGCTTATATGCTGCGGGAAGAAGCGACGAGCAGTACTTC. Its translation is CASSLYAAGRSDEQYF.

This clonotype has a handful of counts. The chain has TRBV6-4 and TRBJ2-7; 7 bases line up with TRBD2. This CDR3 contains 13 residues. The junction had 7 bases not matched to a gene; V was cut back by 4 bases and J by 7 bases. CDR1 is MRHNA and CDR2 is SNTAGT in the germline V gene. CDR3 protein: CASSVGEAGEQYF. CDR3 coding DNA: TGTGCCAGCAGTGTAGGGGAAGCGGGAGAGCAGTACTTC.

This clonotype was recorded a few times. V usage is TRBV13 and J usage is TRBJ2-1; D possibly corresponds to TRBD2 (6 bases). Germline V gene lookup returns CDR1 PRHDT and CDR2 FYEKMQ (reference sequence). Trimming left V 5 bases short and J 7 bases short, with 18 bases between. The CDR3 totals 15 residues. Here the CDR3 DNA reads TGTGCCAGCAGCGCTCTGCGGCGGGATAGGAATGAGCAGTTCTTC. It specifies CASSALRRDRNEQFF.